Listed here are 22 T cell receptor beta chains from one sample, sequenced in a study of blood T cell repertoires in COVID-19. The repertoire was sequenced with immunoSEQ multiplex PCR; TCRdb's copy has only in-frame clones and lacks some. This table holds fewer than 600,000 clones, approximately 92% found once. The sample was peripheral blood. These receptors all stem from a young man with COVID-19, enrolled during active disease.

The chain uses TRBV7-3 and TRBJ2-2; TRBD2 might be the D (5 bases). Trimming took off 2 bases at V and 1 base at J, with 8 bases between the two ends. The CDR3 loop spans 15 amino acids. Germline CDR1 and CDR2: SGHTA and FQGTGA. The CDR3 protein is CASSLQRVNTGELFF. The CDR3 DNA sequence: TGTGCCAGCAGCTTACAGAGGGTGAACACCGGGGAGCTGTTTTTT.

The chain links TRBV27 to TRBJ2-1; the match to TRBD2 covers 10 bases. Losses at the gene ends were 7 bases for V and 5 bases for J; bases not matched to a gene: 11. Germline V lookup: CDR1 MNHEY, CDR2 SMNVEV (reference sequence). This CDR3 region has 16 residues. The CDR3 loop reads CASTLHGLAGDNEQFF. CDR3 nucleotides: TGTGCCAGCACCTTACATGGGCTAGCGGGAGACAATGAGCAGTTCTTC.

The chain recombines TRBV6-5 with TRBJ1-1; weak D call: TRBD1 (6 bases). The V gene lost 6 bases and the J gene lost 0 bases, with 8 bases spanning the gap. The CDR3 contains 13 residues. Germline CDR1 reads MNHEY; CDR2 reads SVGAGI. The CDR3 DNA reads TGTGCCAGCAGAAGGGACATGAACACTGAAGCTTTCTTT. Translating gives CASRRDMNTEAFF.

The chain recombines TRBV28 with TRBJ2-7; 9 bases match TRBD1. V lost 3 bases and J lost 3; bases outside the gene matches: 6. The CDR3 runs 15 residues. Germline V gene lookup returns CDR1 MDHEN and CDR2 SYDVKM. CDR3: CASSLAGTGIYEQYF. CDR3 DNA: TGTGCCAGCAGTTTGGCCGGGACAGGGATCTACGAGCAGTACTTC. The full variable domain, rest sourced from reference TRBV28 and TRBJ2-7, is DVKVTQSSRYLVKRTGEKVFLECVQDMDHENMFWYRQDPGLGLRLIYFSYDVKMKEKGDIPEGYSVSREKKERFSLILESASTNQTSMYLCASSLAGTGIYEQYFGPGTRLTVT.

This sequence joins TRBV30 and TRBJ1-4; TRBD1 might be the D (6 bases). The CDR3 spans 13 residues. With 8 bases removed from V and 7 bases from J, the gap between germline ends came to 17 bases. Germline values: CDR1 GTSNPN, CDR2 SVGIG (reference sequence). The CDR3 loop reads CAGTGGRSEKLFF. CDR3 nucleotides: TGTGCCGGGACGGGGGGGCGATCTGAAAAACTGTTTTTT.

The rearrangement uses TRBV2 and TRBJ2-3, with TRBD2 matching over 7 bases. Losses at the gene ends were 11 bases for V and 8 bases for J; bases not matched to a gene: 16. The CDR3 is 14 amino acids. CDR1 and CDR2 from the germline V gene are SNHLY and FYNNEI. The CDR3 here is CASKAPAGWVTQYF. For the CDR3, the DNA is TGTGCCTCAAAGGCCCCAGCGGGGTGGGTTACGCAGTATTTT.

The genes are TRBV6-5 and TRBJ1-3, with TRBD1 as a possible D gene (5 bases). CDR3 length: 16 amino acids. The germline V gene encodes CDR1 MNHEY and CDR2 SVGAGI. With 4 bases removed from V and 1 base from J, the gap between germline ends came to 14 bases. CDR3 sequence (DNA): TGTGCCAGCAGTTTACTCGAGACAGTATCTGGAAACACCATATATTTT. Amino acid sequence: CASSLLETVSGNTIYF.

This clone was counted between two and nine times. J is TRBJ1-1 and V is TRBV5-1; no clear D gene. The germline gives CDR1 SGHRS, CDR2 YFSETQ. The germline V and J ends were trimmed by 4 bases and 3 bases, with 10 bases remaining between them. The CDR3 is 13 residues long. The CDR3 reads CASSPNGDTEAFF. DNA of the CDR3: TGCGCCAGCAGCCCCAACGGGGACACTGAAGCTTTCTTT. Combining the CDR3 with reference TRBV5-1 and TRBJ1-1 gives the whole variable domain KAGVTQTPRYLIKTRGQQVTLSCSPISGHRSVSWYQQTPGQGLQFLFEYFSETQRNKGNFPGRFSGRQFSNSRSEMNVSTLELGDSALYLCASSPNGDTEAFFGQGTRLTVV.

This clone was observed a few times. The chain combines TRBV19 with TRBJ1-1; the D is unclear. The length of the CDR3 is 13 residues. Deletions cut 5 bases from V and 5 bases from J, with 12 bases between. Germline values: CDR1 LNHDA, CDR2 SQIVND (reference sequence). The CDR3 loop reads CASSLGDVTEAFF. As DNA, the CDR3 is TGTGCCAGTAGTCTCGGGGATGTGACTGAAGCTTTCTTT.

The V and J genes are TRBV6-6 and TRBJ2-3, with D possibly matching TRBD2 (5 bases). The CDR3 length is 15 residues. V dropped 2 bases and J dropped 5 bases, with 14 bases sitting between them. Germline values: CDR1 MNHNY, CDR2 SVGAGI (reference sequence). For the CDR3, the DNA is TGTGCCAGCAGTTACGGCCTGGGGAGCGGAGATACGCAGTATTTT. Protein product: CASSYGLGSGDTQYF.

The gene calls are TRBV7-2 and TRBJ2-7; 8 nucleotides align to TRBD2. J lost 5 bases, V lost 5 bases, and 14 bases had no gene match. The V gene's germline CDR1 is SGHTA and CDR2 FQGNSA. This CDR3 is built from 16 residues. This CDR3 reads CASSPRGSRLAHEQYF. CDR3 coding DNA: TGTGCCAGCAGCCCCCGGGGCTCGAGACTAGCGCACGAGCAGTACTTC.

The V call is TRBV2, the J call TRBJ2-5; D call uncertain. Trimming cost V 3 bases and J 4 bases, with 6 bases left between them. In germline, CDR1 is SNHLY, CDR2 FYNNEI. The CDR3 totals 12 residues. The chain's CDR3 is CASSELPETQYF. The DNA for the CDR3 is TGTGCCAGCAGTGAGCTACCAGAGACCCAGTACTTC.

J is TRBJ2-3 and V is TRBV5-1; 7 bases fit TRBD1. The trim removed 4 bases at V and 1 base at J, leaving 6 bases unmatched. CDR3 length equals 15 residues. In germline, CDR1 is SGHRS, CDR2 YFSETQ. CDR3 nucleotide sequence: TGCGCCAGCAGCCCCGGGACAGTGGGCACAGATACGCAGTATTTT. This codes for CASSPGTVGTDTQYF.

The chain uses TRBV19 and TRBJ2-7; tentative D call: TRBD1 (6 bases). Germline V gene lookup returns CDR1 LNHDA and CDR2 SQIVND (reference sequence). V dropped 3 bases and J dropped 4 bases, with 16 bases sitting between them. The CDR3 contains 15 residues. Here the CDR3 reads CASSIGVRGNYEQYF. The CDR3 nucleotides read TGTGCCAGTAGTATCGGGGTCAGGGGCAATTACGAGCAGTACTTC.

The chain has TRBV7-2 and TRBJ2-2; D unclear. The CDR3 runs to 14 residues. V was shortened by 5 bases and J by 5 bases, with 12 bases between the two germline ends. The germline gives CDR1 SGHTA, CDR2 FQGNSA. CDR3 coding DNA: TGTGCCAGCAGCCCACGAAGGCGGACCGGGGAGCTGTTTTTT. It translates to CASSPRRRTGELFF.

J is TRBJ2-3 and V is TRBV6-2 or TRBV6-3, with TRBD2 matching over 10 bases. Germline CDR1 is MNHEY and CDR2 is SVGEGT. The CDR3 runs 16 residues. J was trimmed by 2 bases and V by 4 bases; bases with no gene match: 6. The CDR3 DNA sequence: TGTGCCAGCAGTTCCACTAGCGGGGTCCCCACAGATACGCAGTATTTT. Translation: CASSSTSGVPTDTQYF.

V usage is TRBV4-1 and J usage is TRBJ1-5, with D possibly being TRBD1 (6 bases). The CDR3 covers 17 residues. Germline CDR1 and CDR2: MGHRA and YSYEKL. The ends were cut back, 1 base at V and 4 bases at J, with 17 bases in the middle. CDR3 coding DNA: TGCGCCAGCAGCCAAGGACAGGCCAGGGGCCTAAATCAGCCCCAGCATTTT. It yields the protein CASSQGQARGLNQPQHF.

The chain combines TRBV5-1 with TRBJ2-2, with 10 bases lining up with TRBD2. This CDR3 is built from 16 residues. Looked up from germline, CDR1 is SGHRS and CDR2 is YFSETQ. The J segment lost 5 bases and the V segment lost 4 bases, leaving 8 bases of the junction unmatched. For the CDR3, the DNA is TGCGCCAGCAGCCTAATAGCGGGGGGCGAGACCGGGGAGCTGTTTTTT. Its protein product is CASSLIAGGETGELFF.

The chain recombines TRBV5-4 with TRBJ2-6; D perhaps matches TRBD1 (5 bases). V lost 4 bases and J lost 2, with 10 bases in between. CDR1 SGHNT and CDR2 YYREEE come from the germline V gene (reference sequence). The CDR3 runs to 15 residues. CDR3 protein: CASSRDSAGANVLTF. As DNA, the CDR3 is TGTGCCAGCAGCCGAGACAGTGCTGGGGCCAACGTCCTGACTTTC.

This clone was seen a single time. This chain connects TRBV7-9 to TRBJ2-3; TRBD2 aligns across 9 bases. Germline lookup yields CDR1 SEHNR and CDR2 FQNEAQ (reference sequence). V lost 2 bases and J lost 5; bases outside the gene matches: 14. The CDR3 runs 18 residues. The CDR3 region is CASSLPKGASGIGDTQYF. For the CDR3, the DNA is TGTGCCAGCAGCTTACCTAAGGGGGCTAGCGGGATCGGAGATACGCAGTATTTT.

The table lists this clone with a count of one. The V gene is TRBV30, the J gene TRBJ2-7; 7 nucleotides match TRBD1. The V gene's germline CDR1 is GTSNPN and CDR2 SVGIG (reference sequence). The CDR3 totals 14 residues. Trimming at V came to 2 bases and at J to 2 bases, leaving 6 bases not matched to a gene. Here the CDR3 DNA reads TGTGCCTGGAGTTCGGGACAGATAGCCTACGAGCAGTACTTC. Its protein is CAWSSGQIAYEQYF.

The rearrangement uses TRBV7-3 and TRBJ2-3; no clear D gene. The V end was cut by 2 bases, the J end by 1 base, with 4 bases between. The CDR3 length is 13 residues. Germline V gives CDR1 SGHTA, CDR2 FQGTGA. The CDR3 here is CASSLGGTDTQYF. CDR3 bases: TGTGCCAGCAGCTTAGGAGGCACAGATACGCAGTATTTT.